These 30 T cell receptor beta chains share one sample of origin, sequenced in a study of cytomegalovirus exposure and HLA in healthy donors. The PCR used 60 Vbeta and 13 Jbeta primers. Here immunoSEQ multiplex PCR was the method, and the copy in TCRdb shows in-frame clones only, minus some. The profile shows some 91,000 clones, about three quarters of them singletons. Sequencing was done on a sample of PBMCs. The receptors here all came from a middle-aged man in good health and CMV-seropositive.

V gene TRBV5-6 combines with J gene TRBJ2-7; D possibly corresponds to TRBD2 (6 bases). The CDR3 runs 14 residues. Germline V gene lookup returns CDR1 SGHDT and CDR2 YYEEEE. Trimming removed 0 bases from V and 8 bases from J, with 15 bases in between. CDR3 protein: CASSLGSGGSQQYF. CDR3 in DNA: TGTGCCAGCAGCTTGGGCTCTGGGGGGTCCCAGCAGTACTTC.

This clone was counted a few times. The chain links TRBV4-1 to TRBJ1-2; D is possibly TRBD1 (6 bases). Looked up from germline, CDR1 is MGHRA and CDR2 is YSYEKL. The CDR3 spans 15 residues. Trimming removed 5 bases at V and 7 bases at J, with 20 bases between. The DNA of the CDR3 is TGCGCCAGCAGCTCCGAGGCCAGGGGCGCCTCTGGCTACACCTTC. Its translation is CASSSEARGASGYTF.

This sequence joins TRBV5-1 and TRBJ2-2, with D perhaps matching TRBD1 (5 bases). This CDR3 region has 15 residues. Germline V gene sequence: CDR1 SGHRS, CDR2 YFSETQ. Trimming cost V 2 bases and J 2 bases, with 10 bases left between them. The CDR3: CASSFGQENTGELFF. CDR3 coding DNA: TGCGCCAGCAGCTTCGGACAAGAAAACACCGGGGAGCTGTTTTTT.

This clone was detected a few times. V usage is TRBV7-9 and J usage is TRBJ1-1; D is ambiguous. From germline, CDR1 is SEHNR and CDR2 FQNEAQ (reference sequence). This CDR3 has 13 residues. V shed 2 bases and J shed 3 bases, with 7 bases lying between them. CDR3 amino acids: CASSLTGYTEAFF. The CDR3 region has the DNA TGTGCCAGCAGCTTAACCGGGTACACTGAAGCTTTCTTT.

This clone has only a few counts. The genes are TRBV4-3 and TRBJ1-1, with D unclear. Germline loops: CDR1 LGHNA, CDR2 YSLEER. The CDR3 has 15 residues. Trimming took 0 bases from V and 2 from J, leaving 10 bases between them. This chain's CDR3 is CASSQERAANTEAFF. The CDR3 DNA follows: TGCGCCAGCAGCCAAGAGCGAGCCGCAAACACTGAAGCTTTCTTT.

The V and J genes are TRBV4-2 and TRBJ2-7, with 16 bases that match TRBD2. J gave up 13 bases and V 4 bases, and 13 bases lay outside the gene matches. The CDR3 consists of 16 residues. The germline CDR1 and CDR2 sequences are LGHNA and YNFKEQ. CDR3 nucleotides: TGTGCCAGCAGCCGAGAGGAAGGGACTAGCGGGGGGGCATTTTACTTC. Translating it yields CASSREEGTSGGAFYF.

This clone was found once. The CDR3 DNA reads as TGTGCCAGCAGTTGGACGGGGGACAGGGGGAACGAGCAGTACTTC. Translating it yields CASSWTGDRGNEQYF. The V and J genes are TRBV6-5 and TRBJ2-7; 11 bases map to TRBD1. CDR1 is MNHEY, CDR2 SVGAGI, per germline. This CDR3 comprises 15 residues. The V gene end was trimmed by 4 bases and the J gene end by 5 bases; junction bases not matched to a gene: 7.

CDR3 in amino acids: CASSSGTSGGRQDTQYF. The CDR3 DNA reads as TGTGCCAGCAGTTCCGGGACTAGCGGGGGGCGACAAGATACGCAGTATTTT. The V gene is TRBV5-8, the J gene TRBJ2-3, with TRBD2 matching over 15 bases. The V gene's germline CDR1 is SGHTS and CDR2 YDEGEE. This CDR3 has 17 amino acids. Trimming removed 5 bases from V and 5 bases from J; junction bases left unmatched: 9. Full variable domain (outside the CDR3, taken from reference TRBV5-8 and TRBJ2-3): EAGVTQSPTHLIKTRGQQATLRCSPISGHTSVYWYQQALGLGLQFLLWYDEGEERNRGNFPPRFSGRQFPNYSSELNVNALELEDSALYLCASSSGTSGGRQDTQYFGPGTRLTVL.

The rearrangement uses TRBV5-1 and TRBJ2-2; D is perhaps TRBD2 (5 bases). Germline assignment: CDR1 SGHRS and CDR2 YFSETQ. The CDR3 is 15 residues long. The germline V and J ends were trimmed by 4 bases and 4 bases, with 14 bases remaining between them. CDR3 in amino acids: CASSHGQAGTGELFF. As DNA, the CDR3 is TGCGCCAGCAGCCACGGGCAGGCGGGCACCGGGGAGCTGTTTTTT.

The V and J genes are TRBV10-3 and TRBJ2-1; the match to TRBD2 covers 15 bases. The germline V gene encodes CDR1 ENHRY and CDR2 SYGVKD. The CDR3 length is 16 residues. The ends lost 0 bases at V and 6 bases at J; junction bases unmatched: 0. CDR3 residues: CAISESGLAGGNEQFF. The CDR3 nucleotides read TGTGCCATCAGTGAGTCGGGACTAGCGGGAGGCAATGAGCAGTTCTTC.

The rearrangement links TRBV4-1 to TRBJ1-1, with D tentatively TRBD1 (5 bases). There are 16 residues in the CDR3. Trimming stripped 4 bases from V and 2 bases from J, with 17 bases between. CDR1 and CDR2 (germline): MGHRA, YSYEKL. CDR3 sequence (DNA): TGCGCCAGCAGCCTGAATCTTGGGACTGACAACACTGAAGCTTTCTTT. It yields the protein CASSLNLGTDNTEAFF.

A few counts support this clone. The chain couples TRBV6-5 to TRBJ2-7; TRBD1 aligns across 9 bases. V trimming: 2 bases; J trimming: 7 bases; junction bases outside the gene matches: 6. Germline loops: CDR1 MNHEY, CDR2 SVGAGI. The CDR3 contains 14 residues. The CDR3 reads CASSYRGQGAEQYF. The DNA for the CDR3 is TGTGCCAGCAGTTACAGGGGACAGGGAGCTGAGCAGTACTTC.

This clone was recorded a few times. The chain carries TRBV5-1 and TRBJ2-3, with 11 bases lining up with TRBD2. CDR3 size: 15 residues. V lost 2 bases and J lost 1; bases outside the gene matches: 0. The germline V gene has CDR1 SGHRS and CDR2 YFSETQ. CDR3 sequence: CASSFSGRGTDTQYF. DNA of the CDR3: TGCGCCAGCAGCTTTAGCGGGAGGGGCACAGATACGCAGTATTTT.

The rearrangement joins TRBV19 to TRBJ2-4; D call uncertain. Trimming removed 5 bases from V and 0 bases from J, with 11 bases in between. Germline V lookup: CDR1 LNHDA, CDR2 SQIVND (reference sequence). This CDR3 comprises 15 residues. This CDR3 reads CASSHDLLAKNIQYF. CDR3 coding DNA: TGTGCCAGTAGTCACGACTTACTAGCCAAAAACATTCAGTACTTC.

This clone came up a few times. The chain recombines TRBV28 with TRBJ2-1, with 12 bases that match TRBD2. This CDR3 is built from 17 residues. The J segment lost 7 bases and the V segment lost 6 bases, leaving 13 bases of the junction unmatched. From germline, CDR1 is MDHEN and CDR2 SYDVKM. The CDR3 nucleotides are TGTGCCAGCAGGATACCCTCGACTAGCGGGAGTCGAAATGAGCAGTTCTTC. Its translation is CASRIPSTSGSRNEQFF.

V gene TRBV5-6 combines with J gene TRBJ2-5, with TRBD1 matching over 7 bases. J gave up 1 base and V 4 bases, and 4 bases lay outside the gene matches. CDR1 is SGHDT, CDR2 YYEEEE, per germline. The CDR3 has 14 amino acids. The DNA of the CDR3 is TGTGCCAGCAGCCCGGGACAGATCCAAGAGACCCAGTACTTC. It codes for CASSPGQIQETQYF.

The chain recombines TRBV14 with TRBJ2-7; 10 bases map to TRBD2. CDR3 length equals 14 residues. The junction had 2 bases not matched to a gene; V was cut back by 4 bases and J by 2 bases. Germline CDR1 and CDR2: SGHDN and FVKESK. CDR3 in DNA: TGTGCCAGCAGCCGAGCGGGGGGGCCCTACGAGCAGTACTTC. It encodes CASSRAGGPYEQYF.

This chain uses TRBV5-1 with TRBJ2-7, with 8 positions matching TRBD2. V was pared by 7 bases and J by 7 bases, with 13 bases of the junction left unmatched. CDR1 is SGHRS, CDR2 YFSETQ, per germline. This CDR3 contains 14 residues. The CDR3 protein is CASGNSGAKGEQYF. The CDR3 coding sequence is TGCGCCAGCGGAAATAGCGGGGCAAAAGGGGAGCAGTACTTC.

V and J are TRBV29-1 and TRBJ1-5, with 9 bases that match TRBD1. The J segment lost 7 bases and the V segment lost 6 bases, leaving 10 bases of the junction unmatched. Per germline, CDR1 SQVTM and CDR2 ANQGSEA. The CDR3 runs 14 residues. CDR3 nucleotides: TGCAGCGTCGCGACAGGGGGAGTTGGGCAGCCCCAGCATTTT. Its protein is CSVATGGVGQPQHF. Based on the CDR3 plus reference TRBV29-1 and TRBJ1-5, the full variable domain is SAVISQKPSRDICQRGTSLTIQCQVDSQVTMMFWYRQQPGQSLTLIATANQGSEATYESGFVIDKFPISRPNLTFSTLTVSNMSPEDSSIYLCSVATGGVGQPQHFGDGTRLSIL.

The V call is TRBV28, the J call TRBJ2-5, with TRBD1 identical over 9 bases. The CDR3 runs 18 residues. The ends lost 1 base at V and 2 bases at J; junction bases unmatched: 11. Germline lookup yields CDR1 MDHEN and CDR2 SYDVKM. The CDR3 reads CASSLLDMGQGRQETQYF. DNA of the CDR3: TGTGCCAGCAGTTTATTGGATATGGGACAGGGTCGACAAGAGACCCAGTACTTC.

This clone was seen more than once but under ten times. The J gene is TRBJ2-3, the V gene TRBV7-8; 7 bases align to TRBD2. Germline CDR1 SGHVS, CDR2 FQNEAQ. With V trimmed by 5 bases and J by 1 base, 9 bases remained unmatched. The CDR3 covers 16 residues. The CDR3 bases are TGTGCCAGCAGCGGGGGGGGTGGCTCACGCACAGATACGCAGTATTTT. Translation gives CASSGGGGSRTDTQYF. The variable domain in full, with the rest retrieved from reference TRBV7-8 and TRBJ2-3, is GAGVSQSPRYKVAKRGQDVALRCDPISGHVSLFWYQQALGQGPEFLTYFQNEAQLDKSGLPSDRFFAERPEGSVSTLKIQRTQQEDSAVYLCASSGGGGSRTDTQYFGPGTRLTVL.

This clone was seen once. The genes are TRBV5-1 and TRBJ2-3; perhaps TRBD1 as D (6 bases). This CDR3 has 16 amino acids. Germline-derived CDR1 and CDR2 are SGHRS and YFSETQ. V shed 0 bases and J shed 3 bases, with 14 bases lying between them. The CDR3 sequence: CASSLGGTWGTDTQYF. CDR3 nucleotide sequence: TGCGCCAGCAGCTTGGGAGGGACATGGGGGACAGATACGCAGTATTTT. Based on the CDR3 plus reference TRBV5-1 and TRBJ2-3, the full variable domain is KAGVTQTPRYLIKTRGQQVTLSCSPISGHRSVSWYQQTPGQGLQFLFEYFSETQRNKGNFPGRFSGRQFSNSRSEMNVSTLELGDSALYLCASSLGGTWGTDTQYFGPGTRLTVL.

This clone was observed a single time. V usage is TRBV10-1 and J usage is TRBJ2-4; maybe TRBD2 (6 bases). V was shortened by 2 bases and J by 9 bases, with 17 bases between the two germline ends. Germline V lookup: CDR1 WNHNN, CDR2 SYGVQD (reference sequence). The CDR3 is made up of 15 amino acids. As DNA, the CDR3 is TGCGCCAGCAGTGAGGCTTCTGGGGGGATAGGCATTCAGTACTTC. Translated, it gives CASSEASGGIGIQYF.

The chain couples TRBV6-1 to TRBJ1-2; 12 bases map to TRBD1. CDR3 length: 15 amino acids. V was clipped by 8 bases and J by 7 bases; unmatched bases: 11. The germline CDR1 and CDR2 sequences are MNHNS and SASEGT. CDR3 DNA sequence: TGTGCCAGCCGGGGACAGGGGGCGATGGGTGGTGGCTACACCTTC. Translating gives CASRGQGAMGGGYTF.

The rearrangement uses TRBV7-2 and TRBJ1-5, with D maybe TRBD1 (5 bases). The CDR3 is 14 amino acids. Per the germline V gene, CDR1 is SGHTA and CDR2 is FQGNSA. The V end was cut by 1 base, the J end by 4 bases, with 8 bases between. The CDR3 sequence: CASSLGGGNQPQHF. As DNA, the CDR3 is TGTGCCAGCAGCTTAGGGGGGGGGAATCAGCCCCAGCATTTT. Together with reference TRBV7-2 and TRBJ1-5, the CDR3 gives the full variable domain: GAGVSQSPSNKVTEKGKDVELRCDPISGHTALYWYRQSLGQGLEFLIYFQGNSAPDKSGLPSDRFSAERTGGSVSTLTIQRTQQEDSAVYLCASSLGGGNQPQHFGDGTRLSIL.

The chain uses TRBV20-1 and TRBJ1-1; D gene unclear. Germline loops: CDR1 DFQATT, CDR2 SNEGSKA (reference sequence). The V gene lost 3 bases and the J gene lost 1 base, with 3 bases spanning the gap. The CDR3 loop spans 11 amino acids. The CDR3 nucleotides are TGCAGTGCTAGTCGGAACACTGAAGCTTTCTTT. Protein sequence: CSASRNTEAFF.

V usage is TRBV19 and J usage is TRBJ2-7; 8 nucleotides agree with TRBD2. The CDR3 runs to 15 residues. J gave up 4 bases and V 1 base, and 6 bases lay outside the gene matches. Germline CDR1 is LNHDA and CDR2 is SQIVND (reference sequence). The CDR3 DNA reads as TGTGCCAGTAGTATAGCCGGGACTAGGGATTACGAGCAGTACTTC. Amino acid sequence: CASSIAGTRDYEQYF. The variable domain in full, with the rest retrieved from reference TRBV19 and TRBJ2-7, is DGGITQSPKYLFRKEGQNVTLSCEQNLNHDAMYWYRQDPGQGLRLIYYSQIVNDFQKGDIAEGYSVSREKKESFPLTVTSAQKNPTAFYLCASSIAGTRDYEQYFGPGTRLTVT.

The CDR3 protein is CASSSTEYTGELFF. The DNA of the CDR3 is TGTGCCAGCAGCTCCACGGAGTACACCGGGGAGCTGTTTTTT. This sequence joins TRBV7-9 and TRBJ2-2; D gene ambiguous. Germline assignment: CDR1 SEHNR and CDR2 FQNEAQ (reference sequence). The CDR3 loop spans 14 amino acids. The germline V and J ends were trimmed by 4 bases and 3 bases, with 9 bases remaining between them.

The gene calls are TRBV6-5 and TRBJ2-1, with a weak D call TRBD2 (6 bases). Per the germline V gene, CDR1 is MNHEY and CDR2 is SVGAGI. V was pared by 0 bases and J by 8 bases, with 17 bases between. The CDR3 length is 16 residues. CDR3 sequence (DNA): TGTGCCAGCAGTTACTCTCCCGCGGGACTGAACTATGAGCAGTTCTTC. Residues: CASSYSPAGLNYEQFF.

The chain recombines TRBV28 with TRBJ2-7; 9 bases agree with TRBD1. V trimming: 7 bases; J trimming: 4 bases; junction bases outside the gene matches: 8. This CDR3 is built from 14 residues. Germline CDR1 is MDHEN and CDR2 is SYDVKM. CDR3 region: CASISGTGRYEQYF. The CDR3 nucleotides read TGTGCCAGCATCTCAGGGACAGGGAGGTACGAGCAGTACTTC.